These 26 T cell receptor beta chains originate from one sample sequenced in a study of blood T cell repertoires in COVID-19 (TCRdb year 2020). The library was obtained by the immunoSEQ multiplex PCR assay. Imported from immuneACCESS, the table was reduced by TCRdb to in-frame sequences with V and J called. These copies leave out some clones; in studies compared against another copy, an unresolved V gene accounts for under half, and the cause of the remainder is not known. This sample gives roughly 230,000 clones in total; roughly nine tenths of them show up just once. The ten most abundant clones make up 4% of the sample. Material for sequencing was PBMCs or T cells enriched from blood (not recorded which). The source is a woman aged 30 to 39 with acute COVID-19.

The chain is built from TRBV7-8 and TRBJ2-7; 8 bases match TRBD1. The CDR3 is made up of 16 amino acids. After removal of 1 base from V and 6 bases from J, the junction contained 11 bases not matched to a gene. CDR1 SGHVS and CDR2 FQNEAQ come from the germline V gene. CDR3 bases: TGTGCCAGCAGCTTAGAAGCCCCGACAGGGGTTGTCGAGCAGTACTTC. It encodes CASSLEAPTGVVEQYF.

The rearrangement joins TRBV25-1 to TRBJ1-4; no definite D call. CDR3 length: 13 residues. Trimming stripped 4 bases from V and 0 bases from J, with 3 bases between. Germline V gene lookup returns CDR1 MGHDK and CDR2 SYGVNS. Written as DNA, the CDR3 is TGTGCCAGCAGTGTATCAACTAATGAAAAACTGTTTTTT. Amino acid sequence: CASSVSTNEKLFF.

The rearrangement links TRBV7-2 to TRBJ2-7, with unresolved D. Germline lookup yields CDR1 SGHTA and CDR2 FQGNSA. The CDR3 covers 14 residues. V dropped 1 base and J dropped 3 bases, with 10 bases sitting between them. The CDR3 sequence is CASSLVPYVYEQYF. The CDR3 DNA reads TGTGCCAGCAGCTTAGTACCCTACGTCTACGAGCAGTACTTC.

The chain recombines TRBV7-8 with TRBJ1-2; TRBD1 might be the D (6 bases). The CDR3 runs to 18 residues. Trimming removed 5 bases at V and 7 bases at J, with 29 bases between. Germline V lookup: CDR1 SGHVS, CDR2 FQNEAQ. Here the CDR3 reads CASSPTKYGLRTEIGYTF. DNA for the CDR3: TGTGCCAGCAGCCCTACGAAGTATGGGCTACGGACAGAAATTGGCTACACCTTC.

This sequence joins TRBV6-5 and TRBJ2-7; 9 nucleotides match TRBD1. This CDR3 is 12 amino acids long. Germline CDR1 MNHEY, CDR2 SVGAGI. The junction had 5 bases not matched to a gene; V was cut back by 6 bases and J by 8 bases. CDR3 amino acids: CASRRTGEKQYF. The CDR3 region has the DNA TGTGCCAGCAGGCGGACAGGGGAAAAGCAGTACTTC.

The chain combines TRBV3-1 (or the pseudogene TRBV3-2) with TRBJ2-1; 9 nucleotides line up with TRBD2. Germline-derived CDR1 and CDR2 are LGHDT and YNNKEL (reference sequence). V was clipped by 1 base and J by 8 bases; unmatched bases: 9. This CDR3 is 16 amino acids long. Here the CDR3 DNA reads TGTGCCAGCAGCCAAGGTTTTGAGCGGGGGGCAGATGAGCAGTTCTTC. Amino acid sequence: CASSQGFERGADEQFF.

In this sample, this clone turned up once. As DNA, the CDR3 is TGTGCCAGCAGCCCAACCCGGACTAGCGGGTCTCTAAAAGAGACCCAGTACTTC. Its translation is CASSPTRTSGSLKETQYF. The rearrangement joins TRBV3-1 (or the pseudogene TRBV3-2) to TRBJ2-5; 11 bases map to TRBD2. Germline trimming cut 4 bases from V and 3 bases from J; bases unmatched to any gene: 13. CDR1 is LGHDT, CDR2 YNNKEL, per germline (reference sequence). CDR3 size: 18 residues.

The V gene is TRBV6-5, the J gene TRBJ2-7; possible D gene TRBD1, 7 bases. With 2 bases removed from V and 2 bases from J, the gap between germline ends came to 16 bases. The CDR3 spans 16 residues. Per germline, CDR1 MNHEY and CDR2 SVGAGI. CDR3: CASSYPRQGGPYEQYF. The CDR3 DNA reads TGTGCCAGCAGTTACCCGAGACAGGGAGGTCCCTACGAGCAGTACTTC.

CDR3 loop: CAWSQTTGVGNTIYF. CDR3 bases: TGTGCCTGGAGCCAAACGACAGGGGTCGGAAACACCATATATTTT. The rearrangement uses TRBV30 and TRBJ1-3; the match to TRBD1 covers 8 bases. This CDR3 spans 15 amino acids. Germline V gene lookup returns CDR1 GTSNPN and CDR2 SVGIG (reference sequence). The ends lost 3 bases at V and 4 bases at J; junction bases unmatched: 8.

The V gene is TRBV4-3, the J gene TRBJ2-7; 9 bases are a match to TRBD1. The CDR3 is 15 residues long. Germline CDR1 reads LGHNA; CDR2 reads YSLEER. The junction had 5 bases not matched to a gene; V was cut back by 2 bases and J by 3 bases. The CDR3 sequence: CASSQLRTGDYEQYF. The CDR3 nucleotides read TGCGCCAGCAGCCAACTCAGGACAGGGGACTACGAGCAGTACTTC.

The rearrangement joins TRBV28 to TRBJ1-6; tentative D call: TRBD1 (5 bases). This CDR3 has 18 residues. V lost 3 bases and J lost 0, with 15 bases in between. In germline, CDR1 is MDHEN, CDR2 SYDVKM. CDR3 protein: CASSFYGRAVSYNSPLHF. CDR3 in DNA: TGTGCCAGCAGTTTTTACGGCAGGGCAGTCTCCTATAATTCACCCCTCCACTTT.

Concerning this clone: This sample includes further DNA sequences coding for the same CDR3. This chain connects TRBV4-3 to TRBJ2-7; D is perhaps TRBD2 (5 bases). Trimming pared 0 bases from V and 2 bases from J, leaving 8 bases between. The length of the CDR3 is 14 residues. Germline CDR1 is LGHNA and CDR2 is YSLEER. CDR3 in DNA: TGCGCCAGCAGCCAAGATCGGGGTACCTACGAGCAGTACTTC. Translated: CASSQDRGTYEQYF.

The rearrangement uses TRBV10-1 and TRBJ1-3; perhaps TRBD1 as D (6 bases). Between the trimmed V and J ends, which lost 3 bases and 3 bases, there was a span of 12 bases. CDR1 is WNHNN, CDR2 SYGVQD, per germline (reference sequence). This CDR3 is 15 amino acids long. CDR3 sequence: CASSDGQGYGNTIYF. The CDR3 DNA is TGCGCCAGCAGTGATGGTCAGGGGTATGGAAACACCATATATTTT.

This clone turned up a few times. V is TRBV6-5 and J is TRBJ2-3; 7 bases agree with TRBD1. Germline V gene data show CDR1 as MNHEY and CDR2 as SVGAGI. V lost 4 bases and J lost 5; bases outside the gene matches: 6. The CDR3 is 14 residues long. The CDR3 here is CASSLKGAKDTQYF. CDR3 in DNA: TGTGCCAGCAGTTTGAAGGGGGCTAAAGATACGCAGTATTTT.

The chain recombines TRBV29-1 with TRBJ1-2, with unresolved D. Germline values: CDR1 SQVTM, CDR2 ANQGSEA. V was pared by 5 bases and J by 4 bases, with 17 bases between. The CDR3 has 14 residues. CDR3 in amino acids: CSVLTDAASYGYTF. CDR3 nucleotides: TGCAGCGTTCTAACAGACGCCGCTTCCTATGGCTACACCTTC.

J is TRBJ2-3 and V is TRBV28; 7 nucleotides agree with TRBD1. Trimming cost V 5 bases and J 4 bases; bases outside gene matches: 6. The CDR3 spans 14 residues. CDR1 is MDHEN, CDR2 SYDVKM, per germline. The CDR3 is CASSPTTGADTQYF. The DNA for the CDR3 is TGTGCCAGCAGTCCGACCACAGGGGCAGATACGCAGTATTTT.

V and J are TRBV28 and TRBJ1-5; 8 positions agree with TRBD1. Germline V gene sequence: CDR1 MDHEN, CDR2 SYDVKM. CDR3 length: 14 residues. V lost 6 bases, J lost 4 bases, and 5 bases stayed unmatched. CDR3 amino acids: CASRETGANQPQHF. As DNA, the CDR3 is TGTGCCAGCAGGGAGACAGGGGCAAATCAGCCCCAGCATTTT.

The chain couples TRBV7-9 to TRBJ1-6, with TRBD1 as a possible D gene (6 bases). Germline lookup yields CDR1 SEHNR and CDR2 FQNEAQ (reference sequence). The CDR3 length is 16 residues. V lost 5 bases and J lost 9, with 20 bases in between. CDR3 sequence (DNA): TGTGCCAGCAGCAACTATAACAGGGACGGTCGTTCACCCCTCCACTTT. Translation: CASSNYNRDGRSPLHF.

This sequence joins TRBV18 and TRBJ2-3; the match to TRBD1 covers 7 bases. Germline loops: CDR1 KGHSH, CDR2 LQKENI. The CDR3 is 15 residues long. Trimming cost V 6 bases and J 2 bases; bases outside gene matches: 8. CDR3 region: CASSPRDRYTDTQYF. The CDR3 DNA sequence: TGTGCCAGCTCTCCCCGGGACAGATACACAGATACGCAGTATTTT.

Within the sample, this clone is medium-sized. The chain links TRBV6-5 to TRBJ2-5; 12 bases are a match to TRBD2. Germline V gene data show CDR1 as MNHEY and CDR2 as SVGAGI. The CDR3 is made up of 16 amino acids. The V segment lost 4 bases and the J segment 2 bases; nucleotides outside the gene matches: 5. The CDR3 sequence is CASSSLAGGTQETQYF. In nucleotides, the CDR3 is TGTGCCAGCAGTTCCCTAGCGGGGGGGACTCAAGAGACCCAGTACTTC.

The genes are TRBV7-2 and TRBJ2-2; D perhaps matches TRBD2 (6 bases). The CDR3 spans 16 residues. Trimming took off 0 bases at V and 5 bases at J, with 13 bases between the two ends. CDR1 is SGHTA, CDR2 FQGNSA, per germline. This CDR3 reads CASSLAATSITGELFF. In nucleotides, the CDR3 is TGTGCCAGCAGCTTAGCCGCGACTAGTATTACCGGGGAGCTGTTTTTT.

The chain carries TRBV7-9 and TRBJ1-2, with D tentatively TRBD1 (5 bases). Deletions cut 1 base from V and 7 bases from J, with 16 bases between. The CDR3 loop spans 15 amino acids. Looked up from germline, CDR1 is SEHNR and CDR2 is FQNEAQ (reference sequence). The CDR3 here is CASSLGGQGSRGYTF. The CDR3, as DNA: TGTGCCAGCAGCTTAGGTGGGCAGGGTAGTCGTGGCTACACCTTC.

Concerning this clone: Other DNA sequences within the sample encode an identical CDR3. The chain combines TRBV29-1 with TRBJ1-4, with D uncertain. V was clipped by 4 bases and J by 0 bases, with 6 bases between them. The length of the CDR3 is 13 residues. CDR1 is SQVTM, CDR2 ANQGSEA, per germline. CDR3: CSVGGATNEKLFF. CDR3 bases: TGCAGCGTTGGCGGAGCAACTAATGAAAAACTGTTTTTT.

The chain recombines TRBV19 with TRBJ1-4; 8 bases align to TRBD1. Trimming took 6 bases from V and 7 from J; bases not matched to a gene: 10. The germline CDR1 and CDR2 sequences are LNHDA and SQIVND (reference sequence). The CDR3 length is 15 residues. The CDR3 DNA sequence: TGTGCCAGTAGCCCCGCAGGGGGCGCTTCTGAAAAACTGTTTTTT. This translates into CASSPAGGASEKLFF.

The chain carries TRBV28 and TRBJ2-4; D not resolved. The CDR3 totals 14 residues. The germline V gene has CDR1 MDHEN and CDR2 SYDVKM. V was trimmed by 5 bases and J by 4 bases, leaving 12 bases between them. CDR3 bases: TGTGCCAGCAGTCCGGGTGGAGATAAAAACATTCAGTACTTC. Translation gives CASSPGGDKNIQYF.

This CDR3 is CASTPRQGDHHYEQYF. The CDR3 nucleotides read TGTGCCAGCACCCCGCGGCAGGGGGACCACCACTACGAGCAGTACTTC. V usage is TRBV6-2 or TRBV6-3 and J usage is TRBJ2-7; 7 bases agree with TRBD1. CDR1 and CDR2 (germline): MNHEY, SVGEGT. The CDR3 runs 16 residues. After removal of 7 bases from V and 3 bases from J, the junction contained 15 bases not matched to a gene.